Listed below are T cell receptor beta chains from one sample, sequenced in a study of blood T cell repertoires in COVID-19. Measured with immunoSEQ multiplex PCR; TCRdb has only the in-frame clones, and not every one. The repertoire holds tens of thousands of clones, with roughly 83% as singletons. The specimen sequenced was peripheral blood. Receptors originate from a man aged 50 to 60 with acute or convalescent COVID-19. CDR3s include the opening cysteine and the closing phenylalanine or tryptophan. A D gene is named only where the DNA matches it firmly. Rows give clone size only sometimes, using once, few, many, or a class for an expanded clone.

J,size,V,D,CDR3,DNA
TRBJ1-4,.,TRBV4-2,TRBD1,CASSQDPGTGNEKLFF,TGTGCCAGCAGCCAAGATCCCGGGACAGGGAATGAAAAACTGTTTTTT
TRBJ2-6,.,TRBV4-1,.,CASSPQSGANVLTF,TGCGCCAGCAGCCCACAATCTGGGGCCAACGTCCTGACTTTC
TRBJ2-1,.,TRBV2,.,CASSVTGEGEQFF,TGTGCCAGCAGTGTTACGGGAGAGGGTGAGCAGTTCTTC
TRBJ2-7,.,TRBV6-1,.,CTSSEVSGARVQYF,TGTACCAGCAGTGAAGTCTCAGGGGCGAGAGTGCAGTACTTC
TRBJ2-2,.,TRBV5-1,TRBD1,CASSLGQGADTGELFF,TGCGCCAGCAGCCTGGGACAGGGGGCAGATACCGGGGAGCTGTTTTTT
TRBJ2-3,.,TRBV29-1,.,CSVVEGGVSTDTQYF,TGCAGCGTTGTGGAGGGGGGGGTTAGCACAGATACGCAGTATTTT
TRBJ1-1,once,TRBV24-1,.,CATSDLMEYDTEAFF,TGTGCCACCAGTGATTTGATGGAGTACGACACTGAAGCTTTCTTT
TRBJ1-2,.,TRBV6-5,TRBD1,CASSYSQGAIGYTF,TGTGCCAGCAGTTACTCACAGGGGGCGATTGGCTACACCTTC
TRBJ1-6,.,TRBV18,.,CASSSRHNDNSPLHF,TGTGCCAGCTCATCCAGACATAACGATAATTCACCCCTCCACTTT
TRBJ2-7,once,TRBV5-1,TRBD1,CASSWNWGQGIAYEQYF,TGCGCCAGCAGCTGGAACTGGGGACAGGGGATTGCCTACGAGCAGTACTTC
TRBJ2-1,.,TRBV28,.,CASKLQGVRGNEQFF,TGTGCCAGCAAACTACAGGGAGTAAGGGGTAATGAGCAGTTCTTC
TRBJ2-2,.,TRBV2,TRBD1,CASSPGQGATGELFF,TGTGCCAGTTCCCCGGGACAGGGGGCCACCGGGGAGCTGTTTTTT
TRBJ2-3,.,TRBV6-2/TRBV6-3,.,CASSSLSRDFTDTQYF,TGTGCCAGCAGTTCCCTGAGCCGGGACTTTACAGATACGCAGTATTTT
TRBJ1-1,.,TRBV11-3,TRBD1,CASSPQGQDTQAFF,TGTGCCAGCAGCCCACAGGGACAGGATACTCAAGCTTTCTTT
TRBJ2-3,.,TRBV29-1,TRBD1,CSGPLPGQGLSDTQYF,TGCAGCGGACCCTTGCCGGGACAGGGCTTGTCAGATACGCAGTATTTT
TRBJ2-5,.,TRBV4-1,TRBD2,CASSPAGLVQETQYF,TGCGCCAGCAGCCCCGCGGGACTAGTCCAAGAGACCCAGTACTTC
TRBJ2-3,.,TRBV3-1/TRBV3-2,.,CASSPAGRDTQYF,TGTGCCAGCAGCCCCGCGGGGAGGGATACGCAGTATTTT
TRBJ2-6,.,TRBV28,.,CASSFSGANVLTF,TGTGCCAGCAGTTTCAGTGGGGCCAACGTCCTGACTTTC
TRBJ1-1,.,TRBV19,.,CASSIGGGGTEAFF,TGTGCCAGTAGTATAGGTGGTGGCGGCACTGAAGCTTTCTTT
TRBJ2-5,once,TRBV18,TRBD2,CASSRGAGVQETQYF,TGTGCCAGCTCACGTGGAGCGGGGGTCCAAGAGACCCAGTACTTC
TRBJ1-3,.,TRBV9,TRBD1,CASSPQGEVSGNTIYF,TGTGCCAGCAGCCCCCAGGGGGAAGTCTCTGGAAACACCATATATTTT
TRBJ2-7,.,TRBV7-8,TRBD1,CASSLHDTTGGDEEQYF,TGTGCCAGCAGCTTACACGATACGACAGGGGGCGATGAGGAGCAGTACTTC
TRBJ2-3,.,TRBV7-6,.,CASSSRQFDTQYF,TGTGCCAGCAGCTCTAGACAGTTTGATACGCAGTATTTT